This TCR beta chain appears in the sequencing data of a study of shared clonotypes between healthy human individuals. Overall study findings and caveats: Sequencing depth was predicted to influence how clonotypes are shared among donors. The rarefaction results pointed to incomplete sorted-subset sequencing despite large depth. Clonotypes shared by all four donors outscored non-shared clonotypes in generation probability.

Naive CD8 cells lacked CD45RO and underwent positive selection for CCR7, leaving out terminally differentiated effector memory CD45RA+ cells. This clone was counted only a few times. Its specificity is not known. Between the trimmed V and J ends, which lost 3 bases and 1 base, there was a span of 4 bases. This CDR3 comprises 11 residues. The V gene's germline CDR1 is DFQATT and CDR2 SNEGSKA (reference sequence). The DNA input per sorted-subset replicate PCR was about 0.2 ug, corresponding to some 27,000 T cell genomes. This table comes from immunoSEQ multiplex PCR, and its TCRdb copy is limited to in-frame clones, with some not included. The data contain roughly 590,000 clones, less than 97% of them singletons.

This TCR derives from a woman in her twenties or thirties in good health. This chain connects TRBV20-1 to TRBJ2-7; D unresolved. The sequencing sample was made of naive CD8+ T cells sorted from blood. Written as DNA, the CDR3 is TGCAGTGCTAGCGAATCCTACGAGCAGTACTTC. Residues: CSASESYEQYF.